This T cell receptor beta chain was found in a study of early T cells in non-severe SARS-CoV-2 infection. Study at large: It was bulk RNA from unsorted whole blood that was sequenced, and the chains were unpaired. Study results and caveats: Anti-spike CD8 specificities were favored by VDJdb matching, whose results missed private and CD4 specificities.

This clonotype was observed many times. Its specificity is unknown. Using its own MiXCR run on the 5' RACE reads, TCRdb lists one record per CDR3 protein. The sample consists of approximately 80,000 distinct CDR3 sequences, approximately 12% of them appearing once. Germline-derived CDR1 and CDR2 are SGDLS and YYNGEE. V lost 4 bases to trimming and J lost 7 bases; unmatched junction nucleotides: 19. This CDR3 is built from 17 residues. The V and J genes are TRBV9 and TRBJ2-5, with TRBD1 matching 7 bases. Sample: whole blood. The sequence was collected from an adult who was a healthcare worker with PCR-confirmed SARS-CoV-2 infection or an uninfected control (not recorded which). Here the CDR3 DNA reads TGTGCCAGCAGCTCGGACCCTCGAAGGGGGCTCGAGGCGACCCAGTACTTC. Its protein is CASSSDPRRGLEATQYF.